A single sample gave rise to the 25 T cell receptor beta chains below, sequenced in a study of T-cell memory formation after mild COVID-19. TCRdb called the 5' RACE reads again in MiXCR, with one record for every CDR3 protein. Of around 200,000 distinct CDR3 sequences listed, about 18% are singletons. Sequencing was done on a sample of PBMCs or a T cell subset sorted from them (not recorded which). The receptors come from a man between 18 and 35 years old who had mild COVID-19 (a few samples of this study predate the infection). Cell type and time point are not known.

This clonotype was found a few times. The chain combines TRBV28 with TRBJ2-3; 8 nucleotides align to TRBD2. The CDR3 is 14 amino acids. Germline V lookup: CDR1 MDHEN, CDR2 SYDVKM. The trim removed 11 bases at V and 4 bases at J, leaving 11 bases unmatched. The CDR3 spells CAPGGPSRADTQYF. CDR3 bases: TGTGCCCCGGGGGGGCCCTCGAGGGCAGATACGCAGTATTTT.

This clonotype has only a few counts. This chain links TRBV7-2 with TRBJ2-3, with 9 bases matching TRBD1. The CDR3 has 18 amino acids. Germline trimming cut 1 base from V and 1 base from J; bases unmatched to any gene: 9. Germline V gene sequence: CDR1 SGHTA, CDR2 FQGNSA. The chain's CDR3 is CASSLGITGGVGTDTQYF. CDR3 DNA sequence: TGTGCCAGCAGCTTAGGGATAACAGGGGGCGTAGGCACAGATACGCAGTATTTT.

This clonotype was seen many times. The V call is TRBV7-9, the J call TRBJ1-2; TRBD1 aligns across 9 bases. CDR3 size: 14 residues. V was pared by 6 bases and J by 4 bases, with 6 bases of the junction left unmatched. Germline-derived CDR1 and CDR2 are SEHNR and FQNEAQ (reference sequence). The CDR3 here is CASSSTGGSYGYTF. CDR3 sequence (DNA): TGTGCCAGCAGTTCTACAGGGGGCAGCTATGGCTACACCTTC.

This clonotype has a handful of counts. J is TRBJ1-2 and V is TRBV5-1; tentatively, D is TRBD1 (5 bases). The CDR3 is 15 residues long. Trimming took off 4 bases at V and 5 bases at J, with 18 bases between the two ends. The V gene's germline CDR1 is SGHRS and CDR2 YFSETQ. The CDR3 coding sequence is TGCGCCAGCAGCCGGACCGACGGGGGAGGGTATGGCTACACCTTC. It codes for CASSRTDGGGYGYTF.

This clonotype was seen a handful of times. The chain links TRBV2 to TRBJ1-5, with 8 bases matching TRBD1. Looked up from germline, CDR1 is SNHLY and CDR2 is FYNNEI. CDR3 length equals 16 residues. J gave up 6 bases and V 6 bases, and 13 bases lay outside the gene matches. The chain's CDR3 is CASRIQGAYPAQPQHF. CDR3 nucleotide sequence: TGTGCCAGCAGAATCCAGGGGGCCTACCCGGCTCAGCCCCAGCATTTT.

This clonotype was found many times. This rearrangement joins TRBV5-1 to TRBJ2-2; D remains ambiguous. V was trimmed by 5 bases and J by 0 bases, leaving 8 bases between them. Germline CDR1 and CDR2: SGHRS and YFSETQ. This CDR3 has 14 amino acids. In nucleotides, the CDR3 is TGCGCCAGCAGGGGCCGGACGAACACCGGGGAGCTGTTTTTT. This translates into CASRGRTNTGELFF.

This clonotype turned up a few times. The chain combines TRBV10-3 with TRBJ1-2; maybe TRBD1 (5 bases). The ends were cut back, 4 bases at V and 5 bases at J, with 14 bases in the middle. The V gene's germline CDR1 is ENHRY and CDR2 SYGVKD. The CDR3 length is 14 residues. CDR3 DNA: TGTGCCATCAGTGGCGGCGACAGAGCTTATGGCTACACCTTC. It specifies CAISGGDRAYGYTF.

This clonotype was recorded only once. The chain employs TRBV7-2 and TRBJ2-2, with TRBD1 identical over 8 bases. There are 14 residues in the CDR3. V was pared by 2 bases and J by 6 bases, with 2 bases of the junction left unmatched. CDR1 and CDR2 (germline): SGHTA, FQGNSA. The CDR3 bases are TGTGCCAGCAGCTTACAGGGGGCGTCCGGGGAGCTGTTTTTT. This encodes CASSLQGASGELFF.

This chain joins TRBV18 and TRBJ1-3, with TRBD1 matching over 7 bases. Germline V lookup: CDR1 KGHSH, CDR2 LQKENI. The CDR3 runs to 15 residues. The ends lost 3 bases at V and 2 bases at J; junction bases unmatched: 4. The CDR3 protein is CASSPLGTAGNTIYF. The CDR3 DNA sequence: TGTGCCAGCTCACCCCTCGGGACAGCTGGAAACACCATATATTTT.

The table lists this clonotype with a few counts. The chain joins TRBV5-4 to TRBJ1-2; D is unclear. CDR1 SGHNT and CDR2 YYREEE come from the germline V gene (reference sequence). V lost 4 bases and J lost 2, with 12 bases in between. The CDR3 contains 14 residues. The CDR3 reads CASSAEEVNYGYTF. The CDR3 DNA reads TGTGCCAGCAGCGCAGAAGAAGTCAACTATGGCTACACCTTC.

The chain is built from TRBV5-1 and TRBJ1-1; unclear D gene. Per germline, CDR1 SGHRS and CDR2 YFSETQ. CDR3 size: 14 residues. V was pared by 4 bases and J by 1 base, with 11 bases between. In DNA form, the CDR3 reads TGCGCCAGCAGCCCGGCGGTTGGGAACACTGAAGCTTTCTTT. Protein product: CASSPAVGNTEAFF.

This clonotype was seen more than once but under ten times. The rearrangement links TRBV4-3 to TRBJ2-1, with D tentatively TRBD1 (6 bases). Germline CDR1 and CDR2: LGHNA and YSLEER. This CDR3 is built from 16 residues. The V end was cut by 3 bases, the J end by 2 bases, with 14 bases between. CDR3 residues: CASSQGANQAYNEQFF. The DNA for the CDR3 is TGCGCCAGCAGCCAGGGGGCAAATCAAGCCTACAATGAGCAGTTCTTC.

This clonotype was counted between two and nine times. The V gene is TRBV4-1, the J gene TRBJ2-3; D is possibly TRBD1 (5 bases). Trimming removed 1 base at V and 2 bases at J, with 16 bases between. The CDR3 runs to 17 residues. Germline lookup yields CDR1 MGHRA and CDR2 YSYEKL. The CDR3 loop reads CASSQGPQGKVTDTQYF. The DNA for the CDR3 is TGCGCCAGCAGCCAAGGACCGCAGGGAAAGGTCACAGATACGCAGTATTTT.

This clonotype was seen a few times. This rearrangement joins TRBV9 to TRBJ2-5; 8 bases align to TRBD1. The V segment lost 4 bases and the J segment 9 bases; nucleotides outside the gene matches: 8. Germline values: CDR1 SGDLS, CDR2 YYNGEE. This CDR3 comprises 13 residues. This CDR3 reads CASSPRQGSAQYF. The CDR3 coding sequence is TGTGCCAGCAGCCCCCGACAGGGGTCGGCCCAGTACTTC.

This clonotype showed up just a few times. Here the CDR3 reads CASSQLDATIGYTF. CDR3 nucleotide sequence: TGTGCCAGCAGCCAACTAGACGCAACTATTGGCTACACCTTC. The chain joins TRBV4-2 to TRBJ1-2, with D unclear. The CDR3 extends over 14 amino acids. Per germline, CDR1 LGHNA and CDR2 YNFKEQ. V gave up 2 bases and J gave up 7 bases, with 14 bases separating them.

The gene calls are TRBV5-8 and TRBJ1-1, with TRBD1 identical over 7 bases. The CDR3 totals 15 residues. The ends lost 4 bases at V and 2 bases at J; junction bases unmatched: 8. The germline V gene encodes CDR1 SGHTS and CDR2 YDEGEE. The CDR3 reads CASSRGTAINTEAFF. DNA for the CDR3: TGTGCCAGCAGCCGTGGGACAGCGATAAACACTGAAGCTTTCTTT.

This clonotype was seen only a few times. The V and J genes are TRBV6-5 and TRBJ1-2; possibly TRBD1 for D (5 bases). Germline CDR1 MNHEY, CDR2 SVGAGI. V lost 2 bases and J 5 bases, leaving 12 bases between the germline ends. The CDR3 runs to 14 residues. CDR3 bases: TGTGCCAGCAGTTACAAAGGGGCGCAATATGGCTACACCTTC. Translating it yields CASSYKGAQYGYTF.

This clonotype was counted only a few times. The chain carries TRBV3-1 and TRBJ2-5, with D perhaps being TRBD1 or TRBD2 (5 bases each). Germline loops: CDR1 LGHDT, CDR2 YNNKEL (reference sequence). CDR3 length equals 13 residues. Trimming removed 4 bases at V and 2 bases at J, with 8 bases between. In DNA, the CDR3 is TGTGCCAGCAGCCCGGGACGGCAAGAGACCCAGTACTTC. Amino acid sequence: CASSPGRQETQYF.

This clonotype has only a few counts. The chain is built from TRBV7-2 and TRBJ2-7; 7 bases align to TRBD2. This CDR3 has 15 residues. J was trimmed by 3 bases and V by 3 bases; bases with no gene match: 8. Per the germline V gene, CDR1 is SGHTA and CDR2 is FQGNSA. In DNA form, the CDR3 reads TGTGCCAGCAGCTTCCGTCTCGGGGACTACTACGAGCAGTACTTC. Translation: CASSFRLGDYYEQYF.

This clonotype showed up just a few times. This rearrangement joins TRBV7-9 to TRBJ2-3, with 10 nucleotides matching TRBD2. The V segment lost 7 bases and the J segment 0 bases; nucleotides outside the gene matches: 10. The germline CDR1 and CDR2 sequences are SEHNR and FQNEAQ (reference sequence). The CDR3 has 17 amino acids. The CDR3 DNA follows: TGTGCCAGCACCTTCCTAGCGGGGGCCTCTAGCACAGATACGCAGTATTTT. Translation gives CASTFLAGASSTDTQYF. The complete variable domain, with remaining parts taken from reference TRBV7-9 and TRBJ2-3, reads DTGVSQNPRHKITKRGQNVTFRCDPISEHNRLYWYRQTLGQGPEFLTYFQNEAQLEKSRLLSDRFSAERPKGSFSTLEIQRTEQGDSAMYLCASTFLAGASSTDTQYFGPGTRLTVL.

This clonotype was observed a handful of times. This chain links TRBV2 with TRBJ2-5; D possibly corresponds to TRBD2 (6 bases). The CDR3 is 13 residues long. Trimming left V 4 bases short and J 0 bases short, with 6 bases between. Germline CDR1 SNHLY, CDR2 FYNNEI. As DNA, the CDR3 is TGTGCCAGCAGTGGGGACTACCAAGAGACCCAGTACTTC. Amino acids: CASSGDYQETQYF.

There are a few counts of this clonotype. The V gene is TRBV5-1, the J gene TRBJ2-1; D is perhaps TRBD2 (5 bases). In germline, CDR1 is SGHRS, CDR2 YFSETQ. This CDR3 spans 14 amino acids. Trimming removed 3 bases at V and 7 bases at J, with 14 bases between. For the CDR3, the DNA is TGCGCCAGCAGCTGGCCTAGCTCACGAAATGAGCAGTTCTTC. Its translation is CASSWPSSRNEQFF.

Ten or more counts support this clonotype. This chain links TRBV4-3 with TRBJ2-6; D unresolved. Germline V CDR1 and CDR2: LGHNA, YSLEER. The V end lost 0 bases, the J end lost 2 bases, and 2 bases lay between the germline ends. The CDR3 consists of 14 residues. The CDR3 spells CASSQDPGANVLTF. The DNA for the CDR3 is TGCGCCAGCAGCCAAGATCCTGGGGCCAACGTCCTGACTTTC.

In its sample, this clonotype was seen a few times. The chain has TRBV7-2 and TRBJ2-3; 7 bases line up with TRBD1. V shed 5 bases and J 2 bases; nucleotides not matched to a gene: 10. This CDR3 has 16 residues. Germline CDR1 is SGHTA and CDR2 is FQGNSA. The CDR3 loop reads CASSLGGRGFTDTQYF. The CDR3 DNA reads TGTGCCAGCAGCCTAGGGGGCAGGGGGTTCACAGATACGCAGTATTTT. The full variable domain, its missing parts supplied by reference TRBV7-2 and TRBJ2-3, is GAGVSQSPSNKVTEKGKDVELRCDPISGHTALYWYRQSLGQGLEFLIYFQGNSAPDKSGLPSDRFSAERTGGSVSTLTIQRTQQEDSAVYLCASSLGGRGFTDTQYFGPGTRLTVL.

CDR3 amino acids: CASRPGQGSTEAFF. The CDR3 DNA reads TGTGCCAGCAGGCCGGGACAGGGATCCACTGAAGCTTTCTTT. The chain combines TRBV6-5 with TRBJ1-1; 9 nucleotides agree with TRBD1. CDR1 MNHEY and CDR2 SVGAGI come from the germline V gene. Germline trimming cut 6 bases from V and 4 bases from J; bases unmatched to any gene: 6. The CDR3 sequence is 14 residues long.